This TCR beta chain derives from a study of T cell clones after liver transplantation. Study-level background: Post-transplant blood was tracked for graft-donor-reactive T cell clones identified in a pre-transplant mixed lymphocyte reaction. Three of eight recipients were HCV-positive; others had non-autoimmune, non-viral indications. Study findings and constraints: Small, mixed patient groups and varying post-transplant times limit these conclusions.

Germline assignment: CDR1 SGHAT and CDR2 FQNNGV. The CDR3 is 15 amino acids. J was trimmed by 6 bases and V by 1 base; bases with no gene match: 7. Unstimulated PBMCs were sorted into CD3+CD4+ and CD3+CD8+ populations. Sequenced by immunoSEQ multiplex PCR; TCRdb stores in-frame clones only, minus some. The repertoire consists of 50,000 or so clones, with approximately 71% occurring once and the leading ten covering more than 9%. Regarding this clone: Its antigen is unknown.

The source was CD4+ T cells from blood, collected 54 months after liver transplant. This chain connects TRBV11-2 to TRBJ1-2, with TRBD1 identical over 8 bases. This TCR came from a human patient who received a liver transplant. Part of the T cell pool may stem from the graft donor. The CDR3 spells CASSLGGQGLDGYTF. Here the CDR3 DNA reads TGTGCCAGCAGCTTAGGTGGACAGGGATTGGATGGCTACACCTTC. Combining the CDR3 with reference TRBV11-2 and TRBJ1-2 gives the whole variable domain EAGVAQSPRYKIIEKRQSVAFWCNPISGHATLYWYQQILGQGPKLLIQFQNNGVVDDSQLPKDRFSAERLKGVDSTLKIQPAKLEDSAVYLCASSLGGQGLDGYTFGSGTRLTVV.